The table lists the clone carrying this T cell receptor beta chain with a few counts. Its antigen is not known. Each CDR3 protein is one row after TCRdb ran MiXCR on the reads. The sample shows around 750,000 distinct CDR3 sequences, 32% of them seen only once. The data are from a study of T cell repertoires in cytomegalovirus infection. As for the study in general: The authors relied on CMV epitopes, both recently identified HLA-C-restricted and well-studied HLA-B-restricted. It was the public TCR beta signatures that indicated both CMV infection and matching HLA type.

Broader study findings: Clonotypes of TCR beta that were HLA-C-restricted and CMV-specific dominated the ex vivo response.

This CDR3 is built from 15 residues. Germline CDR1 MNHNS, CDR2 SASEGT. V was clipped by 5 bases and J by 7 bases; unmatched bases: 9. The origin of this receptor is a human donor in good health (CMV status not recorded). Some clones in this sample may be carry-over from other donors' samples. Sequenced here: cultured CD8+ T cells from PBMCs, sampled from culture after CMV antigen stimulation. The rearrangement joins TRBV6-1 to TRBJ2-2, with 8 bases fitting TRBD1. The CDR3 bases are TGTGCCAGCAGTCCCCGGACAGGGAAAGGCGGGGAGCTGTTTTTT. Translated, it gives CASSPRTGKGGELFF.